The source of this T cell receptor (beta chain) is a study of glioma-infiltrating T cells. The iRepertoire nested amplicon-rescue multiplex PCR amplified TCR alpha and beta CDR3s from RNA. Each CDR3 protein gets one entry after TCRdb re-called the multiplex PCR reads with MiXCR. The table records some 120,000 distinct CDR3 sequences, roughly 20% of them present only once. CDR1 is MDHEN, CDR2 SYDVKM, per germline. Trimming left V 7 bases short and J 7 bases short, with 17 bases between. The CDR3 loop spans 15 amino acids. This clonotype was counted many times. The antigen remains undetermined. Overall study results and limits: Non-neoplastic patients had below-expected tissue-blood divergence, while all gliomas exceeded expectation.

Sequenced: glioma tissue, nonneoplastic brain tissue, or PBMCs (not recorded which). This TCR was recovered from a human donor with low-grade glioma or glioblastoma, undergoing nonglioma brain surgery, or in good health (not recorded which). The V and J genes are TRBV28 and TRBJ1-6; perhaps TRBD1 as D (6 bases). For the CDR3, the DNA is TGTGCCAGCATGGGGGCTGCCCTTGGGAATTCACCCCTCCACTTT. It translates to CASMGAALGNSPLHF.